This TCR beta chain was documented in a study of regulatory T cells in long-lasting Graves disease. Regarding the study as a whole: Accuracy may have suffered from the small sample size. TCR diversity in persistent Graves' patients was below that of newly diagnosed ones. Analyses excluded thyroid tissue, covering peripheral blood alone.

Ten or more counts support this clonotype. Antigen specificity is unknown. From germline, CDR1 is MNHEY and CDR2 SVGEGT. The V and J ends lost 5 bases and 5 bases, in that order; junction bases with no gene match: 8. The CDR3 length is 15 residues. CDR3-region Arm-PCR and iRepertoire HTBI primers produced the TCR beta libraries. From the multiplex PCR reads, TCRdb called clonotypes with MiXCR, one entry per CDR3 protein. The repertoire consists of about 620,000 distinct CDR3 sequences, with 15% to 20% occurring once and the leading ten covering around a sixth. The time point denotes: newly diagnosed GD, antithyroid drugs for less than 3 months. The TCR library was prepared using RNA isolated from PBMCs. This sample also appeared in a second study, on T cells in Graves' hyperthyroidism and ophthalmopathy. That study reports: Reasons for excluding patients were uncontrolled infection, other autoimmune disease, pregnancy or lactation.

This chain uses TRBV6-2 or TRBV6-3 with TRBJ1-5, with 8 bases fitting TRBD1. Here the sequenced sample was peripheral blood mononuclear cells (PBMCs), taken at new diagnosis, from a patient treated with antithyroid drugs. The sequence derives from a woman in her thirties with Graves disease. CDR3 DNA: TGTGCCAGCAGTGAAGTTGACAGGGGCTATCAGCCCCAGCATTTT. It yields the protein CASSEVDRGYQPQHF.